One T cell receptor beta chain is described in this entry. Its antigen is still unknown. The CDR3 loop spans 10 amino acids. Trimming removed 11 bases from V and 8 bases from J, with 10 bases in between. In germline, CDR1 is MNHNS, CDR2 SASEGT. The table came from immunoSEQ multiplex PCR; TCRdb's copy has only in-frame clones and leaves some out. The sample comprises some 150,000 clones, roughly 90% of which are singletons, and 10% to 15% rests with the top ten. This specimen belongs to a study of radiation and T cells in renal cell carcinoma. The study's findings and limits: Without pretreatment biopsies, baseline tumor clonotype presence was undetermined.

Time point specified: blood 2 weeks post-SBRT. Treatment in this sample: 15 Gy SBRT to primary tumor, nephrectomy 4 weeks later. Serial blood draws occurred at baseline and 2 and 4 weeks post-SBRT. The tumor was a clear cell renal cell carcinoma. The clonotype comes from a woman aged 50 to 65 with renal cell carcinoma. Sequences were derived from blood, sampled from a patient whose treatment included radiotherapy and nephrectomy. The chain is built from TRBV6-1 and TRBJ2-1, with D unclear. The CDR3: CAVRVDEQFF. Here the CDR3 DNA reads TGTGCCGTCCGGGTAGATGAGCAGTTCTTC.